This T cell receptor (beta chain) was obtained from a study of technical replicates of blood from a few donors. Assay used: immunoSEQ multiplex PCR; TCRdb lists only in-frame clones, some missing. This repertoire shows over 85,000 clones, approximately 94% found once; its top ten account for 0.25% to 0.35%. Germline V gives CDR1 LNHDA, CDR2 SQIVND (reference sequence). CDR3 length: 14 amino acids. The trim removed 4 bases at V and 4 bases at J, leaving 4 bases unmatched. This TCR derives from a human donor in good health. The source material was T cells isolated from PBMCs. The chain couples TRBV19 to TRBJ2-7; 10 bases line up with TRBD1. As DNA, the CDR3 is TGTGCCAGTAGTACCGGACAGGGGGGGTACGAGCAGTACTTC. Translating gives CASSTGQGGYEQYF.